This TCR beta chain was retrieved from a study of Ad26.COV2.S vaccination and SARS-CoV-2 variants. Clones were read by immunoSEQ multiplex PCR, and TCRdb kept only the in-frame ones, dropping some. This table holds roughly 460,000 clones, 80% to 90% found once. Study-level results: Measures of TCR breadth and depth may have fallen short of total T cell responses. Spike-specific CD8+ and CD4+ T cell responses reportedly showed substantial breadth after vaccination.

With regard to this clone: What it binds is not known.

Treatment of the sample: around 19 received Ad26.COV2.S at low or high dose, single or two shots; about 5 received placebo; per-sample allocation not given. It was on day 63 after the first vaccine or placebo injection that samples were taken. The material was peripheral blood, obtained in a trial of Ad26.COV2.S vaccine versus placebo. The sequence derives from a person aged 18-60 years who received the Ad26.COV2.S COVID-19 vaccine or a placebo.

The CDR3 is CASSSSPGLDEQFF. As DNA, the CDR3 is TGTGCCAGCAGCTCCAGCCCCGGTTTGGATGAGCAGTTCTTC. The chain joins TRBV7-3 to TRBJ2-1; D gene unclear. Germline V CDR1 and CDR2: SGHTA, FQGTGA. This CDR3 comprises 14 residues. The ends were cut back, 4 bases at V and 8 bases at J, with 15 bases in the middle.